This entry lists 5 T cell receptor beta chains sequenced from one sample in a study of T cells in Graves' hyperthyroidism and ophthalmopathy. Amplification yielded TCR beta CDR3 regions, with RNA transcripts as the source. The TCR CDR3 was amplified in a first-round RT-PCR using the HTBI primer set. TCRdb called the multiplex PCR reads again in MiXCR, with one record for every CDR3 protein. The table records roughly 350,000 distinct CDR3 sequences, roughly 15% of them present only once. The sequenced material came from blood. These receptors were collected from a woman between 25 and 40 years old with Graves' ophthalmopathy.

This clonotype was observed at least ten times. The gene calls are TRBV7-9 and TRBJ1-2; 9 nucleotides match TRBD1. The V gene end was trimmed by 6 bases and the J gene end by 5 bases; junction bases not matched to a gene: 7. The CDR3 length is 14 residues. The germline gives CDR1 SEHNR, CDR2 FQNEAQ (reference sequence). CDR3 loop: CASRGGTGLYGYTF. CDR3 DNA: TGTGCCAGCAGAGGGGGGACAGGGCTTTATGGCTACACCTTC.

With regard to this clonotype: A much larger clone is a single base away; this may be a read error. J is TRBJ2-7 and V is TRBV28; 9 nucleotides match TRBD1. CDR1 is MDHEN and CDR2 is SYDVKM in the germline V gene. The V segment lost 6 bases and the J segment 2 bases; nucleotides outside the gene matches: 8. The CDR3 consists of 15 residues. The CDR3 DNA sequence: TGTGCCAGCAGCCCCGGGACAGGGCCAACCTACGAGCAGTACTTC. Protein: CASSPGTGPTYEQYF.

This clonotype was detected ten times or more. The rearrangement joins TRBV27 to TRBJ2-7; TRBD2 is a possible D gene (5 bases). Germline V lookup: CDR1 MNHEY, CDR2 SMNVEV (reference sequence). CDR3 length: 15 residues. Trimming removed 5 bases from V and 2 bases from J, with 16 bases in between. The CDR3 coding sequence is TGTGCCAGCAGTACCGGCTTTTCGAGGGCCTACGAGCAGTACTTC. It encodes CASSTGFSRAYEQYF.

This clonotype was seen at least ten times. The CDR3 protein is CSARGTGGMNTEAFF. CDR3 DNA: TGCAGTGCTAGAGGTACAGGGGGGATGAACACTGAAGCTTTCTTT. The rearrangement joins TRBV20-1 to TRBJ1-1; 8 bases line up with TRBD1. The CDR3 consists of 15 residues. From germline, CDR1 is DFQATT and CDR2 SNEGSKA (reference sequence). Trimming removed 1 base from V and 0 bases from J; junction bases left unmatched: 4.

The J gene is TRBJ1-5, the V gene TRBV6-1; the D is unclear. Germline loops: CDR1 MNHNS, CDR2 SASEGT. V was shortened by 3 bases and J by 0 bases, with 6 bases between the two germline ends. This CDR3 is built from 14 residues. DNA for the CDR3: TGTGCCAGCAGTGACGGTCATAGCAATCAGCCCCAGCATTTT. Protein: CASSDGHSNQPQHF.